This T cell receptor beta chain was recovered during a study of blood T cells in healthy people across ages. Study outcomes and limitations: A strong correlation was found between TCR beta diversity and the percentage of naive T cells.

Comment on this clonotype: Its antigen remains unknown.

A second PCR of 7 to 11 cycles used a sample-barcoded 5' primer and a J-beta primer mix. Every single cDNA molecule received a tag from a template-switch adaptor with 12 random nucleotides. TCRdb passed the 5' RACE reads through MiXCR, listing each CDR3 protein once. Of about 560,000 distinct CDR3 sequences listed, around 27% are singletons. This CDR3 contains 17 residues. Germline CDR1 and CDR2: SEHNR and FQNEAQ (reference sequence). These data were also reused for a study on T cells of mothers and their children. That source notes: Each donor was one of three healthy Caucasian mothers or one of their six children. Using around 1.5 ug per 15 ul, all extracted RNA underwent cDNA synthesis.

Sequences were obtained from blood. The rearrangement joins TRBV7-9 to TRBJ2-1; TRBD1 matches 8 bases. The end of the DNA is better explained by TRBJ2-7, so the J call may be wrong. This receptor was identified in a boy between 2 and 15 years old in good health. The CDR3 bases are TGTGCCAGCAGCTTACAAGGACAGGGTAAGGGCTCCTACGAGCAGTACTTC. Protein: CASSLQGQGKGSYEQYF.